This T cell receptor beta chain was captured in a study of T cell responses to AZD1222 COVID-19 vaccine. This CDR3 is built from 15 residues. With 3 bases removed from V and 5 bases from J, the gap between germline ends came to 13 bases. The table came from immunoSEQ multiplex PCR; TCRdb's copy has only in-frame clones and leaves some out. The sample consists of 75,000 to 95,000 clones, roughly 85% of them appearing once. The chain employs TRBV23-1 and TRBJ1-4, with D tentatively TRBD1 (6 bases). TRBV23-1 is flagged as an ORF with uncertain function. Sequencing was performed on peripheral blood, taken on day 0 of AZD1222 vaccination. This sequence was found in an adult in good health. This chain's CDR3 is CASSHHRALNEKLFF. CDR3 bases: TGCGCCAGCAGTCACCACAGGGCACTGAATGAAAAACTGTTTTTT.